This T cell receptor (beta chain) was found in a study of cytomegalovirus exposure and HLA in healthy donors. Study observations and caveats: The classifier reportedly diagnosed cytomegalovirus status with high specificity and sensitivity.

PCR amplification relied on 60 Vbeta primers (plus 13 Jbeta primers). Some clones are missing from TCRdb's copy, which holds only in-frame ones; the method was immunoSEQ multiplex PCR. This sample carries about 200,000 clones, with 0.9% to 1.4% going to the ten biggest clones. The V gene lost 7 bases and the J gene lost 6 bases, with 13 bases spanning the gap. The CDR3 has 13 residues. Germline-derived CDR1 and CDR2 are SNHLY and FYNNEI. Comment on this clone: Its matching antigen is unknown.

This chain joins TRBV2 and TRBJ1-5; D possibly corresponds to TRBD1 (6 bases). Source material: PBMCs. This clonotype was sampled from a girl aged 2-10 years in good health and CMV-seropositive. For the CDR3, the DNA is TGTGCCAGCAAAAATCAGGGGAGTCAGCCCCAGCATTTT. It translates to CASKNQGSQPQHF.